A single sample gave rise to the 15 T cell receptor beta chains below, sequenced in a study of blood T cell repertoires in COVID-19. TCRdb's table, derived via immunoSEQ multiplex PCR, lists solely in-frame clones and lacks some. The sample records some 500,000 clones, roughly 90% being singletons. Sequencing was done on a sample of PBMCs or T cells enriched from blood (not recorded which). These TCRs come from a woman aged 40 to 55 who had recovered from COVID-19.

V and J are TRBV10-3 and TRBJ2-7; 7 positions agree with TRBD2. The CDR3 sequence is 21 residues long. CDR1 is ENHRY and CDR2 is SYGVKD in the germline V gene. The V segment lost 0 bases and the J segment 0 bases; nucleotides outside the gene matches: 20. The CDR3 region has the DNA TGTGCCATCAGTGAGTCCGGCTATTTTAGGGCTAGCGGCAAGATCTCCTACGAGCAGTACTTC. Protein: CAISESGYFRASGKISYEQYF.

The CDR3 DNA follows: TGTGCCAGCAGTGAATTCACCGGGGGTGCTGGCTACACCTTC. It encodes CASSEFTGGAGYTF. V and J are TRBV6-1 and TRBJ1-2, with D tentatively TRBD1 (5 bases). CDR1 is MNHNS, CDR2 SASEGT, per germline. V lost 2 bases and J 7 bases, leaving 14 bases between the germline ends. CDR3 length: 14 amino acids.

The chain is built from TRBV7-8 and TRBJ2-7; perhaps TRBD1 as D (5 bases). Germline-derived CDR1 and CDR2 are SGHVS and FQNEAQ. V shed 2 bases and J shed 6 bases, with 11 bases lying between them. The CDR3 is made up of 13 amino acids. The CDR3 DNA sequence: TGTGCCAGCAGCTTATCGAATAGGGGCGAGCAGTACTTC. Residues: CASSLSNRGEQYF.

The chain couples TRBV5-1 to TRBJ2-1; TRBD2 aligns across 9 bases. Trimming cost V 0 bases and J 8 bases; bases outside gene matches: 12. Per the germline V gene, CDR1 is SGHRS and CDR2 is YFSETQ. This CDR3 is 17 amino acids long. The CDR3 bases are TGCGCCAGCAGCTTGGGAGCGGGAGGTACGTTAGTCGATGAGCAGTTCTTC. It is translated as CASSLGAGGTLVDEQFF. The entire variable domain, with the rest obtained from reference TRBV5-1 and TRBJ2-1, is as follows: KAGVTQTPRYLIKTRGQQVTLSCSPISGHRSVSWYQQTPGQGLQFLFEYFSETQRNKGNFPGRFSGRQFSNSRSEMNVSTLELGDSALYLCASSLGAGGTLVDEQFFGPGTRLTVL.

The chain uses TRBV11-2 and TRBJ1-6, with TRBD1 as a possible D gene (5 bases). CDR3 size: 16 residues. Germline V gene sequence: CDR1 SGHAT, CDR2 FQNNGV. Trimming took off 1 base at V and 4 bases at J, with 11 bases between the two ends. CDR3 bases: TGTGCCAGCAGCTTAGTTGGGGGGGGTTATAATTCACCCCTCCACTTT. As protein: CASSLVGGGYNSPLHF.

This chain joins TRBV28 and TRBJ2-5; D possibly corresponds to TRBD1 (5 bases). Per germline, CDR1 MDHEN and CDR2 SYDVKM. The ends were cut back, 4 bases at V and 1 base at J, with 16 bases in the middle. This CDR3 is built from 16 residues. The CDR3: CASSSIFGQSQETQYF. CDR3 coding DNA: TGTGCCAGCAGTTCCATATTCGGACAAAGCCAAGAGACCCAGTACTTC.

The V gene is TRBV3-1 (or the pseudogene TRBV3-2), the J gene TRBJ2-7, with D maybe TRBD2 (5 bases). CDR1 and CDR2 (germline): LGHDT, YNNKEL (reference sequence). V dropped 4 bases and J dropped 4 bases, with 8 bases sitting between them. This CDR3 is built from 12 residues. DNA for the CDR3: TGTGCCAGCAGCCGCCCGGGATACGAGCAGTACTTC. Translating it yields CASSRPGYEQYF.

The chain couples TRBV1 to TRBJ2-3; TRBD2, as called in the table, went unchecked against the DNA. TRBV1 is described as a pseudogene. This CDR3 contains 19 residues. The CDR3 nucleotides read TGCACCAGCAGCCAGGGACTAGCGGGAGGGAATTATGGTGGAGATACGCAGTATTTT. Residues: CTSSQGLAGGNYGGDTQYF.

V is TRBV5-1 and J is TRBJ1-1, with TRBD1 matching 8 bases. Trimming took 3 bases from V and 5 from J; bases not matched to a gene: 6. The CDR3 consists of 14 residues. Per germline, CDR1 SGHRS and CDR2 YFSETQ. The CDR3 DNA sequence: TGCGCCAGCAGCTATGGACAGGGAAAGACTGAAGCTTTCTTT. Protein: CASSYGQGKTEAFF.

The CDR3 loop is CASHQGRTVYNSPLHF. The CDR3 DNA is TGTGCCAGCCACCAGGGGCGGACGGTCTATAATTCACCCCTCCACTTT. J is TRBJ1-6 and V is TRBV27, with D possibly being TRBD1 (6 bases). The V end was cut by 8 bases, the J end by 3 bases, with 17 bases between. The CDR3 sequence is 16 residues long. CDR1 and CDR2 (germline): MNHEY, SMNVEV (reference sequence).

This sequence joins TRBV19 and TRBJ1-5; D is perhaps TRBD1 (5 bases). Trimming took off 1 base at V and 1 base at J, with 5 bases between the two ends. This CDR3 has 14 residues. The germline CDR1 and CDR2 sequences are LNHDA and SQIVND (reference sequence). The CDR3 nucleotides are TGTGCCAGTAGTATAGGACAGAGCAATCAGCCCCAGCATTTT. Residues: CASSIGQSNQPQHF.

The chain recombines TRBV5-1 with TRBJ1-1; no clear D. CDR3 length: 13 amino acids. The germline V gene encodes CDR1 SGHRS and CDR2 YFSETQ. V lost 1 base and J 5 bases, leaving 9 bases between the germline ends. Here the CDR3 DNA reads TGCGCCAGCAGCTTGCCCCTCAGGACTGAAGCTTTCTTT. It translates to CASSLPLRTEAFF.

The chain is built from TRBV3-1 (or the pseudogene TRBV3-2) and TRBJ2-3; 13 bases match TRBD2. With 5 bases clipped from V and 4 bases from J, the junction kept 9 bases outside the gene matches. The germline V gene has CDR1 LGHDT and CDR2 YNNKEL (reference sequence). This CDR3 has 17 amino acids. The CDR3 coding sequence is TGTGCCAGCAGCGACCGGACTAGCGGGAGAGATCCAGATACGCAGTATTTT. Its translation: CASSDRTSGRDPDTQYF.

V is TRBV5-8 and J is TRBJ2-1; 7 bases match TRBD1. Germline-derived CDR1 and CDR2 are SGHTS and YDEGEE. J was trimmed by 7 bases and V by 0 bases; bases with no gene match: 10. CDR3 length: 16 amino acids. In nucleotides, the CDR3 is TGTGCCAGCAGCTTGGACCTAGGGGGCCGCGCAAATGAGCAGTTCTTC. The encoded protein is CASSLDLGGRANEQFF.

In this sample, this clone turned up once. The chain carries TRBV13 and TRBJ1-1; D gene uncertain. The CDR3 contains 16 residues. Germline CDR1 is PRHDT and CDR2 is FYEKMQ (reference sequence). Between the trimmed V and J ends, which lost 5 bases and 0 bases, there was a span of 16 bases. The CDR3 here is CASSPEGWALNTEAFF. CDR3 in DNA: TGTGCCAGCAGCCCTGAGGGTTGGGCCCTGAACACTGAAGCTTTCTTT.